A single sample gave rise to the 13 T cell receptor beta chains below, sequenced in a study of cytomegalovirus exposure and HLA in healthy donors. The PCR was carried out with 60 Vbeta primers and 13 Jbeta primers. Generated by immunoSEQ multiplex PCR, the TCRdb table keeps only in-frame clones and is missing some. The sample has around 63,000 clones; roughly 84% are singletons. Sequencing was carried out using PBMCs. These receptors all come from a woman in her twenties or thirties in good health and CMV-seronegative.

The V and J genes are TRBV6-5 and TRBJ1-1; TRBD1 matches 8 bases. Germline V gene lookup returns CDR1 MNHEY and CDR2 SVGAGI. After removal of 6 bases from V and 4 bases from J, the junction contained 10 bases not matched to a gene. The length of the CDR3 is 15 residues. The CDR3 here is CASSQGQGVGTEAFF. Written as DNA, the CDR3 is TGTGCCAGCAGCCAAGGACAGGGAGTAGGCACTGAAGCTTTCTTT.

The V and J genes are TRBV5-1 and TRBJ2-3, with 9 nucleotides matching TRBD2. The J segment lost 0 bases and the V segment lost 1 base, leaving 0 bases of the junction unmatched. The CDR3 covers 15 residues. Germline assignment: CDR1 SGHRS and CDR2 YFSETQ. The CDR3, as DNA: TGCGCCAGCAGCTTGACTAGCGGGAGCACAGATACGCAGTATTTT. This codes for CASSLTSGSTDTQYF.

V and J are TRBV7-2 and TRBJ1-1; D ambiguous. V dropped 3 bases and J dropped 1 base, with 6 bases sitting between them. The CDR3 has 13 amino acids. Germline CDR1 reads SGHTA; CDR2 reads FQGNSA. The CDR3 nucleotides are TGTGCCAGCAGCTTTTACAGGAACACTGAAGCTTTCTTT. It translates to CASSFYRNTEAFF.

The chain employs TRBV5-4 and TRBJ2-5; tentatively, D is TRBD2 (6 bases). The J call is in doubt because the DNA end fits TRBJ2-7 better. Germline V CDR1 and CDR2: SGHNT, YYREEE (reference sequence). The CDR3 is 14 residues long. CDR3 bases: TGTGCCAGCAGCTTACCGGCGGGGCCCCACGAGCAGTACTTC. Encoded protein: CASSLPAGPHEQYF.

V usage is TRBV10-1 and J usage is TRBJ1-5; possible D gene TRBD1, 6 bases. CDR1 WNHNN and CDR2 SYGVQD come from the germline V gene (reference sequence). The CDR3 sequence is 18 residues long. Trimming removed 4 bases from V and 0 bases from J, with 19 bases in between. The CDR3 here is CASSGGGQTFYSNQPQHF. CDR3 bases: TGCGCCAGCAGTGGAGGAGGACAGACCTTTTATAGCAATCAGCCCCAGCATTTT.

This clone was recorded a few times. The V gene is TRBV30, the J gene TRBJ1-1, with 12 bases matching TRBD1. This CDR3 spans 12 amino acids. V lost 2 bases, J lost 12 bases, and 4 bases stayed unmatched. Germline CDR1 and CDR2: GTSNPN and SVGIG (reference sequence). The CDR3 nucleotides are TGTGCCTGGAGTACGGGACAGGGGGCAACTTTCTTT. The encoded protein is CAWSTGQGATFF.

The chain employs TRBV4-2 and TRBJ2-2, with 9 bases that match TRBD2. CDR3 size: 17 residues. Trimming took 0 bases from V and 6 from J; bases not matched to a gene: 8. Per germline, CDR1 LGHNA and CDR2 YNFKEQ. CDR3 nucleotide sequence: TGTGCCAGCAGCCAAGATCTTCCAGCGGGAGGCCCCGGGGAGCTGTTTTTT. Encoded protein: CASSQDLPAGGPGELFF.

CDR3 coding DNA: TGTGCCAGCAGCCCGACAGGGTTGGAGACCCAGTACTTC. Residues: CASSPTGLETQYF. The rearrangement links TRBV6-4 to TRBJ2-5; 7 nucleotides align to TRBD1. The trim removed 6 bases at V and 5 bases at J, leaving 6 bases unmatched. This CDR3 is 13 amino acids long. The germline V gene encodes CDR1 MRHNA and CDR2 SNTAGT.

The chain recombines TRBV2 with TRBJ1-5; 7 nucleotides match TRBD1. The CDR3 runs to 13 residues. Trimming took 6 bases from V and 5 from J; bases not matched to a gene: 4. Looked up from germline, CDR1 is SNHLY and CDR2 is FYNNEI. For the CDR3, the DNA is TGTGCCAGCAGCGGGGACAGATATCAGCCCCAGCATTTT. Amino acid sequence: CASSGDRYQPQHF.

This clone was seen a few times. The chain links TRBV6-5 to TRBJ2-7; D is perhaps TRBD2 (6 bases). This CDR3 is 15 amino acids long. CDR1 and CDR2 from the germline V gene are MNHEY and SVGAGI. V was cut by 5 bases and J by 0 bases, with 14 bases left in between. CDR3 residues: CASSGQRVPSYEQYV. Here the CDR3 DNA reads TGTGCCAGCAGTGGGCAGCGGGTGCCCTCCTACGAGCAGTACGTC.

CDR3 sequence: CASSQERQGLGAGANVLTF. CDR3 coding DNA: TGCGCCAGCAGCCAGGAACGACAGGGGCTAGGGGCTGGGGCCAACGTCCTGACTTTC. The chain uses TRBV4-3 and TRBJ2-6; TRBD1 matches at 8 bases. CDR3 length: 19 residues. V trimming: 3 bases; J trimming: 2 bases; junction bases outside the gene matches: 12. Germline assignment: CDR1 LGHNA and CDR2 YSLEER.

The rearrangement links TRBV1 to TRBJ2-4; the listed D gene, TRBD2, was not tested against the DNA. TRBV1 is a pseudogene locus. The CDR3 sequence is 17 residues long. CDR3 amino acids: CTSSVLERVVAKNIQYF. The CDR3 DNA is TGCACCAGCAGCGTACTAGAAAGGGTTGTAGCCAAAAACATTCAGTACTTC.

The rearrangement uses TRBV25-1 and TRBJ2-5, with D tentatively TRBD2 (5 bases). From germline, CDR1 is MGHDK and CDR2 SYGVNS. There are 13 residues in the CDR3. V lost 4 bases, J lost 4 bases, and 10 bases lay in between. The DNA of the CDR3 is TGTGCCAGCAGTGGCCGGGGTCGAGAGACCCAGTACTTC. Its translation is CASSGRGRETQYF.